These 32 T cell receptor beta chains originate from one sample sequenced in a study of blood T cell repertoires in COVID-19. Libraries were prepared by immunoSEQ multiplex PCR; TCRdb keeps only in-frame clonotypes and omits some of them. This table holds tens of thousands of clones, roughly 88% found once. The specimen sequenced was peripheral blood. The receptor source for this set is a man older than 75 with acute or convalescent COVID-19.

The CDR3 reads CASSLAATDSYEQYF. DNA of the CDR3: TGTGCCAGCAGCTTAGCGGCCACCGACTCCTACGAGCAGTACTTC. This chain joins TRBV7-2 and TRBJ2-7; the D is unclear. This CDR3 contains 15 residues. Trimming took off 0 bases at V and 0 bases at J, with 9 bases between the two ends. CDR1 is SGHTA and CDR2 is FQGNSA in the germline V gene.

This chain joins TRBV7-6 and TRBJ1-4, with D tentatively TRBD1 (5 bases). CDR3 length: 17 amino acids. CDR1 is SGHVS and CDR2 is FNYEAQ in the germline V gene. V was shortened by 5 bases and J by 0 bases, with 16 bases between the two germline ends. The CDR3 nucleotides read TGTGCCAGCAGCCCGAGAACAGGATTTGCAACTAATGAAAAACTGTTTTTT. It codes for CASSPRTGFATNEKLFF.

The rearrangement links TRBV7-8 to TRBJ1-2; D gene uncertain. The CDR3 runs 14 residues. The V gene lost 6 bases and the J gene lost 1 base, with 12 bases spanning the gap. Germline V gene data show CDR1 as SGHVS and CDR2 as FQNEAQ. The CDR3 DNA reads TGTGCCAGCAGTTCCTACGTAGATAACTATGGCTACACCTTC. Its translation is CASSSYVDNYGYTF.

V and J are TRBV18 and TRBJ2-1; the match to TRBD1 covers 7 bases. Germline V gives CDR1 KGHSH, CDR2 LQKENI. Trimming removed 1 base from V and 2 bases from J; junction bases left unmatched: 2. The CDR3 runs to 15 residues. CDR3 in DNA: TGTGCCAGCTCACCACGACAGGGTCCCTACAATGAGCAGTTCTTC. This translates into CASSPRQGPYNEQFF. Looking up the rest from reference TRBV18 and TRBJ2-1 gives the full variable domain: NAGVMQNPRHLVRRRGQEARLRCSPMKGHSHVYWYRQLPEEGLKFMVYLQKENIIDESGMPKERFSAEFPKEGPSILRIQQVVRGDSAAYFCASSPRQGPYNEQFFGPGTRLTVL.

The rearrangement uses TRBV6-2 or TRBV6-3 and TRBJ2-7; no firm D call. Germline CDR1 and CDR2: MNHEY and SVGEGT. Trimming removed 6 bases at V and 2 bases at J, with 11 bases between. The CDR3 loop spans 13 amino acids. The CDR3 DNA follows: TGTGCCAGCAGCTCTACGCGCCCCTACGAGCAGTACTTC. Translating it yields CASSSTRPYEQYF.

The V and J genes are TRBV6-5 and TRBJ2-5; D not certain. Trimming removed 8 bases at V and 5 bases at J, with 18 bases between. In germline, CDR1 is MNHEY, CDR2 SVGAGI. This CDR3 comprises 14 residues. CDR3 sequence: CASCLAGAGETQYF. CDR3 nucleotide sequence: TGTGCCAGCTGTTTAGCTGGTGCTGGGGAGACCCAGTACTTC.

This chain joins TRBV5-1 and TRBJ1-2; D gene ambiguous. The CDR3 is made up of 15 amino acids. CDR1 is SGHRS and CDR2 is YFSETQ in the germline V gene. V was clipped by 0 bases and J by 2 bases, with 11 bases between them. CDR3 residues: CASSLGDILNYGYTF. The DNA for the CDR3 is TGCGCCAGCAGCTTGGGTGACATCCTCAACTATGGCTACACCTTC.

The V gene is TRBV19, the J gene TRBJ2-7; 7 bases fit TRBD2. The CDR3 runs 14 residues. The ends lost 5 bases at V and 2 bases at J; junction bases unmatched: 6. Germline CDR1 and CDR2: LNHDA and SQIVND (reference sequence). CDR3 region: CASSASGTTYEQYF. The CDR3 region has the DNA TGTGCCAGTAGTGCGTCCGGGACTACCTACGAGCAGTACTTC.

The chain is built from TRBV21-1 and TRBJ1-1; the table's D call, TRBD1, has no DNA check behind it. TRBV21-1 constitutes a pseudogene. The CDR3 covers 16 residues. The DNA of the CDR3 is TGTGCCAGCAGCAAAGACGACAGGGGAGAGAACACTGAAGCTTTCTTT. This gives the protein CASSKDDRGENTEAFF.

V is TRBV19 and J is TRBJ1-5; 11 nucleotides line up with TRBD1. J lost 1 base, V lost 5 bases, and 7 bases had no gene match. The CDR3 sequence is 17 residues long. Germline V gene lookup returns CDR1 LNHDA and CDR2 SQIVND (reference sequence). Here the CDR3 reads CASSSDRGPISNQPQHF. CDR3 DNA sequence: TGTGCCAGTAGTTCGGACAGGGGGCCTATAAGCAATCAGCCCCAGCATTTT.

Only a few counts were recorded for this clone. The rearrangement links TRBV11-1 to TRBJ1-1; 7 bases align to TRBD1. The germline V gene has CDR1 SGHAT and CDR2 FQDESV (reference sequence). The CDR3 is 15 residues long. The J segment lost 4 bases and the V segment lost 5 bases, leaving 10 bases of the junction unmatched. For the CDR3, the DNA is TGTGCCAGCAGCACCTTCCAGGGGGGAGGCACTGAAGCTTTCTTT. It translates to CASSTFQGGGTEAFF. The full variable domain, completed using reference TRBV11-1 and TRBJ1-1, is EAEVAQSPRYKITEKSQAVAFWCDPISGHATLYWYRQILGQGPELLVQFQDESVVDDSQLPKDRFSAERLKGVDSTLKIQPAELGDSAMYLCASSTFQGGGTEAFFGQGTRLTVV.

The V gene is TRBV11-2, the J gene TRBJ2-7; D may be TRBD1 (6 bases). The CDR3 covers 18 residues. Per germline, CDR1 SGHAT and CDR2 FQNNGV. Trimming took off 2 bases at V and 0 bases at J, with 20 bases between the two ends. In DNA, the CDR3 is TGTGCCAGCAGCTTACCAGCCCCGACAGGAAAAAGCTCCTACGAGCAGTACTTC. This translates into CASSLPAPTGKSSYEQYF. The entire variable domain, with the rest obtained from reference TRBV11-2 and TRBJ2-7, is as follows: EAGVAQSPRYKIIEKRQSVAFWCNPISGHATLYWYQQILGQGPKLLIQFQNNGVVDDSQLPKDRFSAERLKGVDSTLKIQPAKLEDSAVYLCASSLPAPTGKSSYEQYFGPGTRLTVT.

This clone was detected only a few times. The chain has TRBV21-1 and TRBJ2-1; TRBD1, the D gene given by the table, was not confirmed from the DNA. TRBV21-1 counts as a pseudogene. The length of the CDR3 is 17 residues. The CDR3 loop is CASSIMPGRAPYNEQFF. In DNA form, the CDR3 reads TGTGCCAGCAGCATTATGCCGGGCAGGGCCCCATACAATGAGCAGTTCTTC.

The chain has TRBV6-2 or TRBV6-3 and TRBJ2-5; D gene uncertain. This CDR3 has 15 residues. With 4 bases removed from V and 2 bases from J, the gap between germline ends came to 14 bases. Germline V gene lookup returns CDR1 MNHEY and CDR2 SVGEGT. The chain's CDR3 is CASSLVFLVQETQYF. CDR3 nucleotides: TGTGCCAGCAGTTTAGTGTTTTTGGTGCAAGAGACCCAGTACTTC.

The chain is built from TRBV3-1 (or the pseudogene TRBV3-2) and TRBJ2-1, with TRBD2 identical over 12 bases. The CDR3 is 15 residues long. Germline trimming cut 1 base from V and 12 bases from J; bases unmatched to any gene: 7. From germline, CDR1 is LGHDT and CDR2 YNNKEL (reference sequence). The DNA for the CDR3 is TGTGCCAGCAGCCAAGGGCTAGCGGGGGGGCATATGCAGTTCTTC. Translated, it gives CASSQGLAGGHMQFF.

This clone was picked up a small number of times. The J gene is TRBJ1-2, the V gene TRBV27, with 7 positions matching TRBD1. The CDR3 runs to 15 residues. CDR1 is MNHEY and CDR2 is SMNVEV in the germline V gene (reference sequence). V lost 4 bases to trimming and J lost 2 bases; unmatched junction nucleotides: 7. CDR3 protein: CASSSSGQRNYGYTF. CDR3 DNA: TGTGCCAGCAGTTCCTCGGGACAGAGAAACTATGGCTACACCTTC.

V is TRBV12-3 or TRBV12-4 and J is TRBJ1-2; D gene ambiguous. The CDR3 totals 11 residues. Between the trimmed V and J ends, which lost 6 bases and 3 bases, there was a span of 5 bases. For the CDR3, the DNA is TGTGCCAGCAGGAGGGACTATGGCTACACCTTC. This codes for CASRRDYGYTF.

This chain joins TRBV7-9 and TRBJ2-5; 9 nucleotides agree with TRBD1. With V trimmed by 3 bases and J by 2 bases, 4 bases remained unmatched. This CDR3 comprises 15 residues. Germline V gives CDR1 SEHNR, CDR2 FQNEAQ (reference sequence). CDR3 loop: CASSLTGGGQETQYF. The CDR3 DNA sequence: TGTGCCAGCAGCTTGACAGGGGGTGGGCAAGAGACCCAGTACTTC.

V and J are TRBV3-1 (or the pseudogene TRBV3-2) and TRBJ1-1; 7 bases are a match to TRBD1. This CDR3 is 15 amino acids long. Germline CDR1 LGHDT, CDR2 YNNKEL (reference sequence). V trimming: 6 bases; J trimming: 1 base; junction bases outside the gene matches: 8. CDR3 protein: CASRQFRDRNTEAFF. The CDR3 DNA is TGTGCCAGCAGACAGTTCCGGGACAGGAACACTGAAGCTTTCTTT.

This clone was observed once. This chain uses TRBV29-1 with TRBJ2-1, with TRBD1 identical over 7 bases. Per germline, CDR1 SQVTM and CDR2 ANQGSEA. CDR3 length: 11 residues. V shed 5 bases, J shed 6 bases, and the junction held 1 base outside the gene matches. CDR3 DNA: TGCAGCGTTCACAGGGGCAATGAGCAGTTCTTC. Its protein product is CSVHRGNEQFF.

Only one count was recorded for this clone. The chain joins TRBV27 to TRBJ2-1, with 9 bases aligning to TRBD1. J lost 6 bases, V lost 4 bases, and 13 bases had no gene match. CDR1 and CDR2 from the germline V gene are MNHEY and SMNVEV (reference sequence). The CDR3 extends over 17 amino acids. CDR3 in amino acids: CASSSVIWRQGVNEQFF. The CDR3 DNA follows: TGTGCCAGCAGTTCTGTAATATGGCGACAGGGGGTCAATGAGCAGTTCTTC.

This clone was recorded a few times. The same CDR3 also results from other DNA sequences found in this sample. CDR3 loop: CASSLGADNSPLHF. As DNA, the CDR3 is TGCGCCAGCAGCTTGGGGGCAGATAATTCACCCCTCCACTTT. V and J are TRBV5-1 and TRBJ1-6; no firm D call. CDR1 and CDR2 (germline): SGHRS, YFSETQ. The V end lost 0 bases, the J end lost 5 bases, and 6 bases lay between the germline ends. There are 14 residues in the CDR3.

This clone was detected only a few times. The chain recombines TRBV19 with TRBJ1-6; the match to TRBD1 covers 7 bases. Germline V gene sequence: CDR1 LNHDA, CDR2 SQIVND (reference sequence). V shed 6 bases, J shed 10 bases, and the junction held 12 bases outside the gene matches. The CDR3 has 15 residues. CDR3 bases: TGTGCCAGTAGACTGCCGGGACAGTCTGAATCACCCCTCCACTTT. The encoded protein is CASRLPGQSESPLHF.

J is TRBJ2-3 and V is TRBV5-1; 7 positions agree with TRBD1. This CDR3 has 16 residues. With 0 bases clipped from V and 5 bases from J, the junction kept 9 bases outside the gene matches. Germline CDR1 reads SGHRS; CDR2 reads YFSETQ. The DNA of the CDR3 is TGCGCCAGCAGCTTGGGACAGGGCCTAACCGGAGATACGCAGTATTTT. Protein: CASSLGQGLTGDTQYF.

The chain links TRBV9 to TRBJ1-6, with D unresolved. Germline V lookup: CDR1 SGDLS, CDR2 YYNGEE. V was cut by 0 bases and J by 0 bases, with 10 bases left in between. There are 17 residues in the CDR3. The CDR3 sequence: CASSVDTVSSYNSPLHF. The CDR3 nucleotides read TGTGCCAGCAGCGTAGACACAGTTAGCTCCTATAATTCACCCCTCCACTTT.

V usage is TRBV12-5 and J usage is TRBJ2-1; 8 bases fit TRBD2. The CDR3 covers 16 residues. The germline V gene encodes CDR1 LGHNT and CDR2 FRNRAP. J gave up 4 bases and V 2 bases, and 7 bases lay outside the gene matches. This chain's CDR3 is CASGLSGRGEYNEQFF. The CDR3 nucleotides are TGTGCTAGTGGTTTGTCAGGGCGGGGGGAATACAATGAGCAGTTCTTC.

CDR3 protein: CASSKNRGNTIYF. The CDR3 nucleotides are TGTGCCAGCAGCAAGAACAGGGGAAACACCATATATTTT. V gene TRBV7-7 combines with J gene TRBJ1-3, with TRBD1 as a possible D gene (5 bases). Germline CDR1 reads SSHAT; CDR2 reads FNYEAQ (reference sequence). This CDR3 contains 13 residues. Trimming took 5 bases from V and 4 from J, leaving 9 bases between them.

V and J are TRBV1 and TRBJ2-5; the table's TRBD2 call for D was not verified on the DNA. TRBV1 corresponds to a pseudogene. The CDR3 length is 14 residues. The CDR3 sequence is CTSSQPSGSKTQYF. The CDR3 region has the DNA TGCACCAGCAGCCAACCGAGCGGGAGTAAGACCCAGTACTTC.

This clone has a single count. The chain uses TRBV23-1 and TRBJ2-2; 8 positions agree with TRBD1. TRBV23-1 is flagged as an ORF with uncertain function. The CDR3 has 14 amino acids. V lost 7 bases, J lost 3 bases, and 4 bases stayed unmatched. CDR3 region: CASKDRGDTGELFF. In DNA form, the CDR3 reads TGCGCCAGCAAAGACAGGGGAGACACCGGGGAGCTGTTTTTT.

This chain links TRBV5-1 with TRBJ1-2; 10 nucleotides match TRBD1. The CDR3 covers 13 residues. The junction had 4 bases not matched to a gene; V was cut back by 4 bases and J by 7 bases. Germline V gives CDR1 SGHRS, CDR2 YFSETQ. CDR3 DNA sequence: TGCGCCAGCAGCACCGGACAGGGGGGTGGCTACACCTTC. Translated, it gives CASSTGQGGGYTF.

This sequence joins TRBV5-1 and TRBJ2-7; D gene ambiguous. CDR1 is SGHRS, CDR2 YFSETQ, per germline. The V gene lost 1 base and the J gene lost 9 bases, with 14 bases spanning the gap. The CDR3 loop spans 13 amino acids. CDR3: CASSLRDLERQYF. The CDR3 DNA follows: TGCGCCAGCAGCTTGCGCGACCTTGAGCGGCAGTACTTC.

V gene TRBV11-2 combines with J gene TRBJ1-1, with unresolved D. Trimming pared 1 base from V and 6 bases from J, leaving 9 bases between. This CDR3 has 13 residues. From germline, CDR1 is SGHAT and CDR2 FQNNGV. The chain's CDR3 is CASSLAAEAEAFF. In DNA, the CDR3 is TGTGCCAGCAGCTTAGCTGCTGAGGCTGAAGCTTTCTTT. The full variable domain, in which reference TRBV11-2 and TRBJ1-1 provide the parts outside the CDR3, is EAGVAQSPRYKIIEKRQSVAFWCNPISGHATLYWYQQILGQGPKLLIQFQNNGVVDDSQLPKDRFSAERLKGVDSTLKIQPAKLEDSAVYLCASSLAAEAEAFFGQGTRLTVV.